This T cell receptor (beta chain) originates from a study of OX40 agonist ivuxolimab in advanced cancers. Study-level points and caveats: Partial responders receiving 0.1-3.0 mg/kg showed among the lowest clonal expansion. More expanded clones were seen, on average, in CD8+ T cells than in CD4+.

CDR1 is MNHEY and CDR2 is SMNVEV in the germline V gene (reference sequence). The CDR3 consists of 14 residues. V lost 5 bases and J lost 2, with 12 bases in between. Sequencing was performed with immunoSEQ multiplex PCR; in TCRdb, only in-frame clones are kept and a portion is missing. Of 80,000 to 95,000 clones in the sample, about 89% were seen once. In regard to this clone: Its cognate antigen is unknown.

The source was CD4+ or CD8+ T cells sorted from blood, collected in a trial of the OX40 agonist ivuxolimab. The receptor was derived from an adult with an advanced solid tumor such as melanoma, head and neck, liver or kidney cancer. The chain carries TRBV27 and TRBJ2-5, with unresolved D. The CDR3: CASSPYDRQETQYF. The CDR3 nucleotides are TGTGCCAGCAGTCCATATGACCGACAAGAGACCCAGTACTTC.